This T cell receptor (beta chain) stems from a study of cytomegalovirus exposure and HLA in healthy donors (dated by TCRdb to about 2017). In terms of the full investigation: An earlier analysis of approximately 550 of the donors reported about 250 Gb of sequence data and around 120 million unique TCR beta sequences from about 200 million T cells. In a later analysis, previously published TCR beta repertoires from 600 to 850 donors were re-analyzed and high-resolution HLA genotyping was added so that TCR occurrence patterns could be studied. Of the 300 to 400 genotyped donors, 65% to 90% fell in the genetic ancestry cluster associated with self-reported Caucasian donors. To predict cytomegalovirus infection status, the study brought together high-throughput TCR immunosequencing, statistical association of individual TCRs with disease status, and machine learning. Every repertoire in the discovery cohort had been generated on one and the same sequencing platform. The number of typed donors differed by locus: about 620-640 for A, B, C, DRB1 and DQB1; approximately 530 for DQA1; 606 for DPA1; and about 470 for DPB1. The aim of the study was to test whether cataloging public T cell receptors could identify signatures of past pathogen exposure. Rather than drawing on any new phenotypic data, the later analysis identified candidate immune exposures from TCR beta sequences and the way those sequences occurred across donors. HLA typing included class I and class II loci at four-digit resolution. Across about 380 genotyped donors of the cohort, an average of approximately 240,000 unique TCR beta nucleotide sequences per donor were sequenced, and roughly a sixth of those sequences were non-productive. Donor age, sex, ethnicity and CMV serostatus were collected together with the repertoire data. An earlier analysis of several hundred of the donors applied high-throughput TCR beta sequencing to assess whether each TCR beta V gene segment acted as functional or pseudogenic. In a later genetic analysis, genome-wide SNP genotypes for about 65% of the roughly 670 donors were used, and that subset was treated as a discovery cohort. About five DR-DQ haplotypes were treated as single units for association and clustering because of strong linkage in the cohort. Using immunosequencing, the study profiled T cell repertoires from about 610 subjects and related those repertoires to cytomegalovirus serostatus. An early release that covered roughly 600 HLA-typed donors contained approximately 300 gigabases of sequencing data and around 85 million unique TCR sequences. In addition to the first cohort of 500 to 850 subjects, a separate validation cohort of 120 different subjects was used.

As regards this clone: Its target antigen remains unknown. Per-base quality was not reported, and no clone a single base away is much larger than it.

General conclusions and limits of the study: Three of the identified cytomegalovirus-associated TCR beta chains were confirmed in vitro to be specific for cytomegalovirus antigens. In a later analysis, HLA-associated TCR beta chains were found to be more clonally expanded and to have lower generation probabilities than equally common non-associated chains. Because counts were too low, seventeen rarely observed V segments, including chromosome 9 orphons, were left out of the earlier analysis of 500 to 650 of the donors. According to a later analysis, TCR association rates differed among HLA loci, with DRB1 alleles showing the most associated TCRs and HLA-C alleles showing the fewest. According to a later analysis, most CMV-associated TCR beta chains appeared to be HLA-restricted, and the HLA associations seemed to be driven largely by CMV exposure. Assigning TCR associations to individual alleles was difficult when HLA alleles, especially DR and DQ, strongly co-occurred. A later analysis reported that several top co-occurrence clusters appeared linked to parvovirus B19, influenza, CMV and Epstein-Barr virus. Sequencing depth was assumed to be roughly uniform across donors in the presence/absence analyses, though that assumption may not hold. A later genetic analysis associated a missense DCLRE1C variant with V-gene and J-gene trimming of TCR beta chains, and an independent cohort replicated the association. A later genetic analysis reported fewer N-insertions in productive TCRs among donors in an Asian-associated ancestry cluster than the roughly 700-donor mean. A further reported finding was that TCR beta sequences accurately predicted the HLA-A and HLA-B alleles for most subjects in the first cohort. A cluster of highly shared sequence variants was judged likely to represent a technical artifact of the sequencing pipeline. In the study, around 150 TCR beta chains were listed as associated with cytomegalovirus. A later analysis associated about 16,000 TCR beta sequences with specific HLA alleles at a false discovery rate of 0.05. Correlated functional status among segregating V segments might be attributable to linkage disequilibrium, but an unknown experimental factor could not be ruled out. Most TCR sequences were observed very rarely across donors, whereas some public TCRs were present in many individuals. Because the 87-base-pair reads could not distinguish some IMGT-functional V segments, including TRBV6-2 and TRBV6-3, those segments were excluded. It was suggested by the authors that the approach could potentially be generalized to other disease states and immunological phenotypes. The classifier was reported to diagnose cytomegalovirus status with high specificity and sensitivity in both the original cohort and the validation cohort. Immune exposure information for the cohort was limited to CMV serostatus. Because HLA typing was missing for some donors at each locus, association tests included only the typed subset. An earlier analysis of some 590 of the donors showed that most TCR beta V segments appeared in productive rearrangements either about 87% or about 30% of the time, which broadly matched IMGT annotations. This cohort had only TCR beta chains sequenced, and the lack of alpha or paired-chain data limited which features could be detected.

V is pared back by 0 bases and J by 1 base, with 9 bases lying between the germline termini. CDR1 and CDR2 are read off the germline V gene as KGHSH and LQKENI. The CDR3 contains 15 residues, cysteine and phenylalanine counted. Only the CDR3 DNA is retained, 45 bases long and in frame from the first base. The cohort was made up of approximately 670 healthy bone marrow donors. At the time of sampling, all cohort members were nominally healthy, though unrecorded immune exposures were likely present. The donor tested CMV seronegative, placing the donor among the approximately 360 seronegative members of the cohort. Each donor provided a peripheral blood sample, and peripheral blood mononuclear cells were used for TCR beta sequencing. The Qiagen DNeasy Blood Extraction Kit was used to extract genomic DNA from the blood cell samples. The library was generated by the immunoSEQ multiplex PCR assay. The multiplex PCR relied on a mix of 60 forward primers for TCR Vbeta segments and 13 reverse primers for TCR Jbeta segments. The CDR3 region of rearranged TCR beta genes was amplified from genomic DNA by a multiplex PCR assay. Amplified TCR beta libraries were sequenced as 87-base-pair reads on the Illumina HiSeq System. Turning to the authors' computational methods: A later analysis tallied 80 million to 95 million unique TCR beta chains across the 666 repertoires, and approximately 12 million of those chains were shared by two or more donors. Raw reads were error-corrected and collapsed into unique sequences with a nearest-neighbor algorithm that merged closely related sequences to remove PCR and sequencing errors. Alignment of CDR3 sequences to IMGT reference sequences was used to assign V, D and J gene segments. For a sequence to be retained, a match of at least six nucleotides was required to both a V gene segment and a J gene segment. Rearrangements were classified as productive when the CDR3 lacked stop codons and remained in frame with V and J, and all other rearrangements were classified as non-productive. Following IMGT convention, CDR3 was defined as the stretch from the second conserved V-encoded cysteine up to the conserved J-encoded phenylalanine. The earlier analysis of about 590 of the donors excluded sequences that lacked an unambiguous match to a single V gene segment. In an earlier analysis of 587 of the donors, a V segment was called functional when productive rearrangements were above 56.7%, and segregating when the standard deviation between donors exceeded 5%. A statistical classification framework was built for diagnosing cytomegalovirus status from the catalog of TCR beta chain sequences. A later analysis assigned V and J genes by comparing TCR nucleotide sequences with IMGT/GENE-DB human TR gene sequences. A later analysis assigned CDR3 sequences and most-parsimonious VDJ recombination scenarios with the TCRdist pipeline. In a later analysis, each TCR beta chain was defined by its CDR3 amino acid sequence together with its V-gene family, and reads without a unique V-gene family were excluded. To address suspected cross-contamination and a sequencing artifact, a later analysis removed some 620 highly shared, low-generation-probability nucleotide sequences. In a later analysis, a clonal expansion index for each public chain was calculated from normalized within-repertoire ranks of inferred template counts. In a later analysis, generation probabilities were computed with a VDJ recombination model fitted to out-of-frame rearrangements, and the resulting probabilities were checked against IGoR. In a later analysis, TCR-TCR, TCR-HLA and TCR-CMV co-occurrence was scored with hypergeometric tests, and a repertoire-size bias correction was applied to TCR pairs. In a later analysis, false discovery rates were estimated by permuting HLA or CMV assignments 20 times. In a later analysis, co-occurring TCRs were grouped using DBSCAN, with TCRdist sequence similarity added in when clustering inside HLA-allele-positive subsets. Repertoires with fewer than 30,000 or more than 120,000 public chains were left out of co-occurrence clustering, as were about five repertoires with anomalous nucleotide sharing. Held by TCRdb, this immuneACCESS table contains in-frame sequences only and omits some clones. Under half of the omission traces to an unresolved V gene where checked; the cause of the rest is unknown. V, J and clone size are taken as reported in that table, and D and trimming were inferred from the DNA itself. The sample data list over 150,000 clones, and roughly 79% of these were observed just once. Together, the top ten hold around 13% of the sample.

Source material: PBMCs. The clonotype comes from a woman aged 50 to 65 in good health and CMV-seronegative. The chain joins TRBV18 to TRBJ2-5; TRBD1 is perhaps the D gene, given 6 matching bases. The DNA reads as follows: TGTGCCAGCTCACCACCGACAGGCCCCCAAGAGACCCAGTACTTC. Translated, it reads CASSPPTGPQETQYF. Supplemented by the reference TRBV18 and TRBJ2-5 proteins around the CDR3, the complete variable domain is NAGVMQNPRHLVRRRGQEARLRCSPMKGHSHVYWYRQLPEEGLKFMVYLQKENIIDESGMPKERFSAEFPKEGPSILRIQQVVRGDSAAYFCASSPPTGPQETQYFGPGTRLLVL.